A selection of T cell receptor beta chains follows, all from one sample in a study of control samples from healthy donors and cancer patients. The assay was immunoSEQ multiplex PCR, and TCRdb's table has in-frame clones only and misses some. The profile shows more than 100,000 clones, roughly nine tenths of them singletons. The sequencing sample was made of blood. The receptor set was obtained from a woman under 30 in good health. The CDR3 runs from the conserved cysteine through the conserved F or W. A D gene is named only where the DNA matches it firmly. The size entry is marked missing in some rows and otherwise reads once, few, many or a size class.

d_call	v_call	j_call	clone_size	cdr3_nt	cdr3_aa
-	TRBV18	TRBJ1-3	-	TGTGCCAGCTCACATCTGACGGGCGGAAACACCATATATTTT	CASSHLTGGNTIYF
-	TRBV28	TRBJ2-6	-	TGTGCCAGCAGTTCCTCGACAGTCTCTGGGGCCAACGTCCTGACTTTC	CASSSSTVSGANVLTF
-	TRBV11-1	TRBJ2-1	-	TGTGCCAGCAGCTTAGCCAGAGACAGGCCACCCGAGCAGTTCTTC	CASSLARDRPPEQFF
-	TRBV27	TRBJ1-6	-	TGTGCCAGCAGTTATGCCAGGAGCTCCTATAATTCACCCCTCCACTTT	CASSYARSSYNSPLHF
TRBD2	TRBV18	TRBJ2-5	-	TGTGCCAGCTCACCAAAGGGAGGAGCTAGCGGAGAGACCCAGTACTTC	CASSPKGGASGETQYF
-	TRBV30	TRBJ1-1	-	TGTGCCTGGAGTCTTAACACTGAAGCTTTCTTT	CAWSLNTEAFF
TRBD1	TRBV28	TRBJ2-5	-	TGTGCCAGCAGTTCCCTCGAGTACACAGGGGTGGGGACCCAGTACTTC	CASSSLEYTGVGTQYF
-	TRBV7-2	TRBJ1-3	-	TGTGCCAGCAGCTTCTCTCCAGGGCTAAGTGGAAACACCATATATTTT	CASSFSPGLSGNTIYF
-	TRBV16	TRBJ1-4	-	TGTGCCAGCAGCCCCAATGTGGGGGGTGAAAAACTGTTTTTT	CASSPNVGGEKLFF
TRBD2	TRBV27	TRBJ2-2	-	TGTGCCAGCAGAGAGGCTAGCGGGCACGGGGAGCTGTTTTTT	CASREASGHGELFF
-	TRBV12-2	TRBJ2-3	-	TGTGCAAGTCGCTTAGTCCCGACAGAGACCCAAACCAGCACAGATACGCAGTATTTT	CASRLVPTETQTSTDTQYF
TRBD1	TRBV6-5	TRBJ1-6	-	TGTGCCAGCACCCAGGGCGACAGGGAGAATTCACCCCTCCACTTT	CASTQGDRENSPLHF
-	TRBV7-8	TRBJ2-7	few	TGTGCCAGCAGCCCCCGCGCAGCCTCCTACGAGCAGTACTTC	CASSPRAASYEQYF
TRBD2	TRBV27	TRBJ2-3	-	TGTGCCAGCAGTTACACCAAGATTAAGGCGGGAGGTTCGGATACGCAGTATTTT	CASSYTKIKAGGSDTQYF
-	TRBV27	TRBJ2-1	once	TGTGCCAGCAGTTTATCGTGGGGGCCGTACAATGAGCAGTTCTTC	CASSLSWGPYNEQFF
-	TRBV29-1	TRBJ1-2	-	TGCAGCGTTGACAAACTGACAGGTGATACACCTAACTATGGCTACACCTTC	CSVDKLTGDTPNYGYTF
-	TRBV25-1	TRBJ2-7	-	TGTGCCAGCAGTGCCCGGGACGCCTACGAGCAGTACTTC	CASSARDAYEQYF
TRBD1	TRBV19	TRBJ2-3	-	TGTGCCAGTAGTGGGACCGGCCGGGACAGGGGTTATGGCGGCACAGATACGCAGTATTTT	CASSGTGRDRGYGGTDTQYF
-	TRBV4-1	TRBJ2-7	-	TGCGCCAGCAGCCAAGGGAGTAGTGCCGGCTTTAAGGAGCAGTACTTC	CASSQGSSAGFKEQYF
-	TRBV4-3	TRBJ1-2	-	TGCGCCAGCAGCCAAGCAATCGAGGGGTACCTAGTCGGCTACACCTTC	CASSQAIEGYLVGYTF
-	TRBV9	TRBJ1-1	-	TGTGCCACCTCCGCCCGTATTGCTGAAGCTTTCTTT	CATSARIAEAFF
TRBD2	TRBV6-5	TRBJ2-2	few	TGTGCCAGCAGCGGACTAGCGGCAAACACCGGGGAGCTGTTTTTT	CASSGLAANTGELFF
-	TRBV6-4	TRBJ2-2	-	TGTGCCAGCAGCCAACAGTCGAACACCGGGGAGCTGTTTTTT	CASSQQSNTGELFF
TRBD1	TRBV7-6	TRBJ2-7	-	TGTGCCAGCAGCAAAACTCGACAGGGTTTCGACGAGCAGTACTTC	CASSKTRQGFDEQYF